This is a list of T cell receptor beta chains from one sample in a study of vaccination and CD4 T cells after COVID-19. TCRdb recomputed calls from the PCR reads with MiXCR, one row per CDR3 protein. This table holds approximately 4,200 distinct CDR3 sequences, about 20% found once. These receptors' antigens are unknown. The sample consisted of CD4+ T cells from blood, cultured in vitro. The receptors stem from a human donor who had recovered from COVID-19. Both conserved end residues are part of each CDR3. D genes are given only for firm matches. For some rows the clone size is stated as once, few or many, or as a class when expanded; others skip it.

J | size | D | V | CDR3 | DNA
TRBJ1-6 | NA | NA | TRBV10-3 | CAITSDRSNSPLHF | TGTGCCATCACTTCCGACAGGTCAAATTCACCCCTCCACTTT
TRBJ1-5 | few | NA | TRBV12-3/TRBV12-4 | CASSLGLYSNQPQHF | TGTGCCAGCAGTTTGGGACTTTATAGCAATCAGCCCCAGCATTTT
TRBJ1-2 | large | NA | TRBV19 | CASSSGGYYNYGYTF | TGTGCCAGCAGCAGTGGTGGATACTATAACTATGGCTACACCTTC
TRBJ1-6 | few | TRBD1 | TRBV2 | CASSRTGQGNSPLHF | TGTGCCAGCAGCCGCACCGGACAGGGTAATTCACCCCTCCACTTT
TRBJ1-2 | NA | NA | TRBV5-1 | CASKLEGGYTF | TGCGCCAGCAAGTTAGAGGGTGGCTACACCTTC
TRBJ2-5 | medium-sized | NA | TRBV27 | CASSSNPGETQYF | TGTGCCAGCAGTTCCAATCCCGGAGAGACCCAGTACTTC
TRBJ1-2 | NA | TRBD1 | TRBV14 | CASSSRQGALEGYTF | TGTGCCAGCAGCTCCCGACAGGGGGCTTTGGAGGGCTACACCTTC
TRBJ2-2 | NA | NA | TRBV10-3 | CAISEKQARTGELFF | TGTGCCATCAGTGAGAAACAGGCGAGGACCGGGGAGCTGTTTTTT
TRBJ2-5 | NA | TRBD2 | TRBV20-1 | CSAREGLAGGSETQYF | TGCAGTGCTAGAGAGGGACTAGCGGGGGGCTCAGAGACCCAGTACTTC
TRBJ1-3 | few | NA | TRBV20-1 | CSARVPRSGNTIYF | TGCAGTGCTAGAGTTCCACGCTCTGGAAACACCATATATTTT
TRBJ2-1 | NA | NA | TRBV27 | CASSLGQYNEQFF | TGTGCCAGCAGTTTGGGGCAGTACAATGAGCAGTTCTTC
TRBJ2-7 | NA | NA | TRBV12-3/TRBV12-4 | CASSLRGGNEQYF | TGTGCCAGCAGTTTAAGGGGGGGGAACGAGCAGTACTTC
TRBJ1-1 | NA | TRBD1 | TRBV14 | CASSYGQANTEAFF | TGTGCCAGCAGCTACGGACAGGCAAACACTGAAGCTTTCTTT
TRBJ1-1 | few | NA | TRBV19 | CASSIGRTLNTEAFF | TGTGCCAGTAGTATAGGTCGCACTTTGAACACTGAAGCTTTCTTT
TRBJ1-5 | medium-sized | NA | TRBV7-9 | CASSLESNQPQHF | TGTGCCAGCAGCTTAGAGTCCAATCAGCCCCAGCATTTT
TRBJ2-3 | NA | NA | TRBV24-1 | CATSDPTLADTQYF | TGTGCCACCAGTGATCCTACTCTAGCAGATACGCAGTATTTT
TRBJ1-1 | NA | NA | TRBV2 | CASSQEQTVGTEAFF | TGTGCCAGCAGCCAAGAACAGACTGTCGGCACTGAAGCTTTCTTT
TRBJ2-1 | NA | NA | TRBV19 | CASSSRNEQFF | TGTGCCAGTAGTTCGCGTAATGAGCAGTTCTTC
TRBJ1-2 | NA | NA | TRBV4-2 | CASSQDIGAGYTF | TGTGCCAGCAGCCAAGATATAGGGGCTGGCTACACCTTC
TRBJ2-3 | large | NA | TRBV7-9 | CASSPTAAVTDTQYF | TGTGCCAGCAGCCCAACGGCGGCGGTTACAGATACGCAGTATTTT
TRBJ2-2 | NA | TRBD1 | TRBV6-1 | CATMEKDRVYTGELFF | TGTGCCACCATGGAAAAGGACAGGGTGTACACCGGGGAGCTGTTTTTT
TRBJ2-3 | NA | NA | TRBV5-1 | CASSPAVNRAVDTQYF | TGCGCCAGCAGCCCCGCGGTAAACAGGGCTGTGGATACGCAGTATTTT
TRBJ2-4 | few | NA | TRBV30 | CAWRLPQGGKNIQYF | TGTGCCTGGAGACTACCACAGGGGGGGAAAAACATTCAGTACTTC
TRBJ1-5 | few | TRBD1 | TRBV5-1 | CASSPYGGTGPNQPQHF | TGCGCCAGCAGCCCATATGGGGGGACAGGGCCCAATCAGCCCCAGCATTTT
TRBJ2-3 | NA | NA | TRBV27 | CASSRSRGLSTDTQYF | TGTGCCAGCTCCCGGTCTCGCGGGCTCAGCACAGATACGCAGTATTTT
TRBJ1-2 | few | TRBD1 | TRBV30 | CAWSAGGLFGYTF | TGTGCCTGGAGTGCAGGGGGGTTGTTTGGCTACACCTTC
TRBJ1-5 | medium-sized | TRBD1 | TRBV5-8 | CASSPGTGVTRVGNQPQHF | TGTGCCAGCAGCCCCGGGACAGGGGTAACTCGGGTCGGCAATCAGCCCCAGCATTTT
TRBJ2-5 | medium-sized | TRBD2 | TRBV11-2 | CASSPGGTRTETQYF | TGTGCCAGCAGCCCCGGCGGGACTAGAACAGAGACCCAGTACTTC
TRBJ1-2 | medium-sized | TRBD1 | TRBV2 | CARDRGRRFGGYTF | TGTGCCAGGGACAGGGGGCGTCGGTTTGGTGGCTACACCTTC
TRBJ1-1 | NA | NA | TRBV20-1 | CSTGHGDTEALF | TGCAGTACGGGACACGGAGACACTGAAGCTCTCTTT
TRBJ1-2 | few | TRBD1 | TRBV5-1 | CASSPSPGTGGIYGYTF | TGCGCCAGCAGCCCAAGTCCCGGGACAGGGGGGATCTATGGCTACACCTTC
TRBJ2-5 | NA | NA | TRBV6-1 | CASRGGNQETQYF | TGTGCCAGCAGAGGGGGGAACCAAGAGACCCAGTACTTC
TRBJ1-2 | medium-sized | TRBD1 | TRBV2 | CASSGNRGLPLAGYTF | TGTGCCAGCAGTGGGAACAGGGGGCTCCCCTTGGCTGGCTACACCTTC
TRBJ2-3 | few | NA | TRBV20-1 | CSARSSTDTQYF | TGCAGTGCTAGGTCGAGCACAGATACGCAGTATTTT
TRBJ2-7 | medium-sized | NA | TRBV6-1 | CASRKAGDHGEQYF | TGTGCCAGCAGGAAAGCCGGGGACCACGGCGAGCAGTACTTC
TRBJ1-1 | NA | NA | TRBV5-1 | CASSLDRGLNTEAFF | TGCGCCAGCAGCTTGGACCGGGGGTTGAACACTGAAGCTTTCTTT
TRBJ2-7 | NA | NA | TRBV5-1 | CASSLVLGGSYEQYF | TGCGCCAGCAGCTTGGTTTTAGGGGGTTCCTACGAGCAGTACTTC
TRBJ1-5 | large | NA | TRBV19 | CASSTPAFNQPQHF | TGTGCCAGTAGTACCCCGGCCTTTAATCAGCCCCAGCATTTT
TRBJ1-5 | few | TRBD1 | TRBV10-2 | CASSLGSGQYNQPQHF | TGCGCCAGCTCTCTTGGGTCGGGACAGTATAATCAGCCCCAGCATTTT